This is a list of T cell receptor beta chains from one sample in a study of T cells in Graves' hyperthyroidism and ophthalmopathy. TCRdb re-analysed the multiplex PCR reads in MiXCR, keeping a single row per CDR3 protein. The sample includes about 300,000 distinct CDR3 sequences, roughly a fifth of them seen just once. Sample: blood. These receptors were taken from a man in his fifties with Graves' ophthalmopathy. Both conserved end residues are part of each CDR3. D genes are given only for firm matches. Clone size is not always given. Where it is, it says once, few, many or a class for expanded clones.

j_call,v_call,d_call,clone_size,cdr3_aa,cdr3_nt
TRBJ2-5,TRBV6-1,-,-,CASSTGQETQYF,TGTGCCAGCTCTACGGGCCAAGAGACCCAGTACTTC
TRBJ1-5,TRBV20-1,-,many,CSASFRRGQPQHF,TGCAGTGCTAGCTTTCGGCGGGGCCAGCCCCAGCATTTT
TRBJ2-2,TRBV7-2,TRBD2,-,CASSLSGALVTGELFF,TGTGCCAGCAGCCTGAGCGGGGCCCTCGTTACCGGGGAGCTGTTTTTT
TRBJ2-7,TRBV12-3/TRBV12-4,-,-,CATSGTFYEQYF,TGTGCCACCTCGGGGACGTTCTACGAGCAGTACTTC
TRBJ2-5,TRBV11-2,-,few,CASSFGPGASGQETQYF,TGTGCCAGCAGCTTTGGACCGGGGGCTAGCGGCCAAGAGACCCAGTACTTC
TRBJ2-7,TRBV6-1,TRBD2,many,CASSWTSGSYEQYF,TGTGCCAGCAGCTGGACTAGCGGATCCTACGAGCAGTACTTC
TRBJ2-5,TRBV27,TRBD2,few,CASTPTPGLAGAGETQYF,TGTGCCAGCACCCCAACCCCGGGACTAGCGGGAGCGGGCGAGACCCAGTACTTC
TRBJ2-1,TRBV10-3,-,-,CAIGRLAYEQFF,TGTGCCATCGGTCGATTAGCGTATGAGCAGTTCTTC
TRBJ1-4,TRBV28,-,few,CASSPWGARGEKLFF,TGTGCCAGCAGCCCCTGGGGGGCTAGGGGTGAAAAACTGTTTTTT
TRBJ1-5,TRBV7-9,-,-,CASSLGVAQPQHF,TGTGCCAGCAGCTTAGGAGTCGCCCAGCCCCAGCATTTT
TRBJ2-3,TRBV6-1,TRBD2,-,CASRGIMNGGGRFSTDTQYF,TGTGCCAGCAGAGGAATTATGAATGGCGGGGGTAGATTTAGCACAGATACGCAGTATTTT
TRBJ2-3,TRBV5-6,TRBD2,many,CASSLDVAGLDTQYF,TGTGCCAGCAGCTTGGACGTAGCGGGATTAGATACGCAGTATTTT
TRBJ1-1,TRBV5-1,-,many,CASSLEGISTEAFF,TGCGCCAGCAGCTTGGAGGGTATTTCCACTGAAGCTTTCTTT
TRBJ1-1,TRBV29-1,-,-,CSVGPIATEAFF,TGCAGCGTGGGGCCGATCGCGACTGAAGCTTTCTTT
TRBJ1-1,TRBV28,-,many,CASKLNTEAFF,TGTGCCAGCAAGCTGAACACTGAAGCTTTCTTT
TRBJ1-1,TRBV20-1,TRBD1,many,CSAEPTGEGLRGTEAFF,TGCAGTGCTGAGCCCACAGGGGAGGGACTAAGGGGCACTGAAGCTTTCTTT